One T cell receptor (beta chain) is described in this entry. Its antigen remains unidentified. This sample stems from a study of T cell responses to AZD1222 COVID-19 vaccine. In germline, CDR1 is MGHDK, CDR2 SYGVNS. The CDR3 extends over 15 amino acids. V dropped 1 base and J dropped 4 bases, with 13 bases sitting between them. Study-wide results and limits: Two AZD1222 doses significantly raised spike-specific TCR breadth and depth over controls. Possibly, clonal diversity was underestimated; donors were largely white British and included more females.

Assay: immunoSEQ multiplex PCR; the TCRdb copy retains only in-frame clones and omits some. The sample comprises about 150,000 clones, less than 90% of which are singletons, and 6.9% rests with the top ten. The V gene is TRBV25-1, the J gene TRBJ1-2, with D unresolved. This TCR came from an adult who had recovered from COVID-19. This material consisted of peripheral blood, taken after recovery from COVID-19. CDR3 sequence reads: CASSESFDGSYGYTF. The CDR3 DNA follows: TGTGCCAGCAGTGAATCGTTCGACGGATCCTATGGCTACACCTTC.